The 15 T cell receptor beta chains reported below all come from one sample, sequenced in a study of blood T cell repertoires in COVID-19. Profiling relied on immunoSEQ multiplex PCR, and the TCRdb table lists in-frame clones only, not all of them. The sample shows about 250,000 clones, approximately 91% of them seen only once. The sample taken for sequencing was peripheral blood. These receptors were obtained from a woman aged 25 to 39 with acute or convalescent COVID-19.

A single count supports this clone. The chain has TRBV2 and TRBJ2-5; 7 bases line up with TRBD2. This CDR3 is 14 amino acids long. CDR1 is SNHLY and CDR2 is FYNNEI in the germline V gene. The V and J ends lost 5 bases and 2 bases, in that order; junction bases with no gene match: 5. The CDR3 here is CASSPEGGQETQYF. The CDR3 coding sequence is TGTGCCAGCAGTCCGGAGGGAGGGCAAGAGACCCAGTACTTC.

The chain uses TRBV19 and TRBJ1-5; TRBD1 agrees at 7 bases. Unmatched junction bases numbered 8, after V lost 4 bases and J lost 8 bases. The CDR3 contains 14 residues. From germline, CDR1 is LNHDA and CDR2 SQIVND (reference sequence). CDR3 in amino acids: CASSTDRAGKPQHF. The CDR3 DNA is TGTGCCAGTAGTACCGACAGGGCGGGTAAGCCCCAGCATTTT. Full variable domain (outside the CDR3, taken from reference TRBV19 and TRBJ1-5): DGGITQSPKYLFRKEGQNVTLSCEQNLNHDAMYWYRQDPGQGLRLIYYSQIVNDFQKGDIAEGYSVSREKKESFPLTVTSAQKNPTAFYLCASSTDRAGKPQHFGDGTRLSIL.

This chain joins TRBV6-6 and TRBJ1-1; 7 bases line up with TRBD1. There are 15 residues in the CDR3. Looked up from germline, CDR1 is MNHNY and CDR2 is SVGAGI (reference sequence). Trimming cost V 0 bases and J 3 bases; bases outside gene matches: 4. CDR3 DNA: TGTGCCAGCAGTTACTCCAGGGGGATCGACACTGAAGCTTTCTTT. Translation: CASSYSRGIDTEAFF.

The chain recombines TRBV18 with TRBJ1-1; 7 bases map to TRBD1. The germline gives CDR1 KGHSH, CDR2 LQKENI. Trimming at V came to 6 bases and at J to 1 base, leaving 11 bases not matched to a gene. The CDR3 consists of 16 residues. CDR3 DNA sequence: TGTGCCAGCTCGCCCCAACCGGGACAGAGGAACACTGAAGCTTTCTTT. Its protein product is CASSPQPGQRNTEAFF.

The sample holds a few counts of this clone. V gene TRBV4-3 combines with J gene TRBJ1-6, with D possibly being TRBD1 (6 bases). The CDR3 is 18 amino acids. V was trimmed by 0 bases and J by 4 bases, leaving 16 bases between them. CDR1 and CDR2 (germline): LGHNA, YSLEER. The CDR3 DNA reads as TGCGCCAGCAGCCAAGATCGGGGACACGGCAGATATAATTCACCCCTCCACTTT. Translated, it gives CASSQDRGHGRYNSPLHF.

This rearrangement joins TRBV6-5 to TRBJ2-7, with TRBD1 matching 7 bases. Per germline, CDR1 MNHEY and CDR2 SVGAGI. Trimming cost V 6 bases and J 6 bases; bases outside gene matches: 14. CDR3 size: 15 residues. The CDR3 loop reads CASSREGQRLREQYF. The CDR3 nucleotides are TGTGCCAGCAGCCGTGAGGGACAGAGACTACGCGAGCAGTACTTC.

The V call is TRBV19, the J call TRBJ1-4; D unclear. CDR3 size: 16 residues. Trimming took off 0 bases at V and 11 bases at J, with 19 bases between the two ends. Germline CDR1 LNHDA, CDR2 SQIVND (reference sequence). The CDR3 nucleotides read TGTGCCAGTAGTATAGATCTTCGATCGAGCGGAAAGAAACTGTTTTTT. It yields the protein CASSIDLRSSGKKLFF.

The gene calls are TRBV6-6 and TRBJ2-1, with D possibly being TRBD1 (5 bases). This CDR3 is 16 amino acids long. Trimming removed 5 bases at V and 1 base at J, with 15 bases between. Germline assignment: CDR1 MNHNY and CDR2 SVGAGI (reference sequence). CDR3 sequence (DNA): TGTGCCAGCAGTGGAACCCAGGGAACATCCTACAATGAGCAGTTCTTC. This sequence encodes CASSGTQGTSYNEQFF.

The chain combines TRBV14 with TRBJ1-2; D gene ambiguous. The CDR3 loop spans 14 amino acids. Germline assignment: CDR1 SGHDN and CDR2 FVKESK. V was cut by 0 bases and J by 4 bases, with 9 bases left in between. The CDR3 nucleotides are TGTGCCAGCAGCCAAGACACCCGGGGCTATGGCTACACCTTC. This sequence encodes CASSQDTRGYGYTF.

The gene calls are TRBV19 and TRBJ2-7, with TRBD2 matching 8 bases. CDR1 is LNHDA, CDR2 SQIVND, per germline (reference sequence). The CDR3 extends over 15 amino acids. The V gene end was trimmed by 5 bases and the J gene end by 6 bases; junction bases not matched to a gene: 12. The CDR3 DNA sequence: TGTGCCAGTAGTCCTCAAGAGCGGGAGAGTGGCGAGCAGTACTTC. Translation gives CASSPQERESGEQYF.

V usage is TRBV20-1 and J usage is TRBJ2-3; 7 nucleotides agree with TRBD1. V gave up 3 bases and J gave up 6 bases; unmatched junction bases: 15. The CDR3 totals 16 residues. Looked up from germline, CDR1 is DFQATT and CDR2 is SNEGSKA (reference sequence). CDR3 coding DNA: TGCAGTGCTAGTCGAGGGAACAGGGGAAGAGGTGATACGCAGTATTTT. This gives the protein CSASRGNRGRGDTQYF.

The V call is TRBV3-1 (or the pseudogene TRBV3-2), the J call TRBJ1-4, with D perhaps TRBD1 (5 bases). Trimming left V 3 bases short and J 6 bases short, with 11 bases between. CDR3 length equals 14 residues. Per the germline V gene, CDR1 is LGHDT and CDR2 is YNNKEL (reference sequence). The CDR3 reads CASSHGGWDEKLFF. The CDR3 region has the DNA TGTGCCAGCAGCCACGGGGGGTGGGATGAAAAACTGTTTTTT.

CDR3 nucleotide sequence: TGTGCCAGCAGCCAAGTTACAGGCGTATTAGGAAACACCATATATTTT. Its protein product is CASSQVTGVLGNTIYF. The gene calls are TRBV4-2 and TRBJ1-3; D possibly corresponds to TRBD1 (5 bases). Germline V lookup: CDR1 LGHNA, CDR2 YNFKEQ. Deletions cut 1 base from V and 4 bases from J, with 14 bases between. The CDR3 totals 16 residues.

The J gene is TRBJ1-3, the V gene TRBV19, with D unresolved. Trimming cost V 6 bases and J 4 bases, with 7 bases left between them. CDR3 length equals 12 residues. CDR1 LNHDA and CDR2 SQIVND come from the germline V gene (reference sequence). CDR3 sequence: CASRDGGNTIYF. CDR3 coding DNA: TGTGCCAGTAGAGACGGGGGAAACACCATATATTTT.

This sequence joins TRBV30 and TRBJ2-7, with D possibly matching TRBD2 (6 bases). Trimming took off 3 bases at V and 6 bases at J, with 15 bases between the two ends. The CDR3 runs to 13 residues. Germline CDR1 reads GTSNPN; CDR2 reads SVGIG (reference sequence). This CDR3 reads CAWSRSGVGEQYF. The CDR3 nucleotides are TGTGCCTGGAGCCGTTCGGGGGTCGGCGAGCAGTACTTC.